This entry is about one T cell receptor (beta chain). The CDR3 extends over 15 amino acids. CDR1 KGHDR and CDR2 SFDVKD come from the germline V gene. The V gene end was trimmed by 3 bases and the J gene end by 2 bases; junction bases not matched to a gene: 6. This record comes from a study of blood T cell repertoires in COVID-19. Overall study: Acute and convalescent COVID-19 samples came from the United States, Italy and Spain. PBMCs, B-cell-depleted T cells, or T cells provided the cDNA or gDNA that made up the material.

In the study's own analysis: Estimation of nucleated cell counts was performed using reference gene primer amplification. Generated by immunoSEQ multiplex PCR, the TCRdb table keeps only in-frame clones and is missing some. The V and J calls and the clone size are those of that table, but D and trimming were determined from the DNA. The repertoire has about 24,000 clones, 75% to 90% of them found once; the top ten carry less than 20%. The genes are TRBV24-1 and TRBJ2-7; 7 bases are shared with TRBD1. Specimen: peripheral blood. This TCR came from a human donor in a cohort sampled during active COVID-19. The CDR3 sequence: CATSDPTQGAYEQYF. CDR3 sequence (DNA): TGTGCCACCAGTGATCCAACTCAGGGGGCCTACGAGCAGTACTTC.